This is a list of T cell receptor beta chains from one sample in a study of T cell responses to AZD1222 COVID-19 vaccine. The protocol was immunoSEQ multiplex PCR, while the TCRdb copy is restricted to in-frame clones and leaves out a portion. The sample holds about 140,000 clones. The sequenced sample consisted of peripheral blood. The receptors here all came from an adult in good health. The CDR3 runs from the conserved cysteine through the conserved F or W. The D gene is left open where the match is weak.

d_gene	j_gene	v_gene	CDR3nt	CDR3aa
TRBD1	TRBJ1-6	TRBV9	TGTGCCAGCAGCCTTTCCTCCGGGACAGGGTTTTCACCCCTCCACTTT	CASSLSSGTGFSPLHF
TRBD1	TRBJ1-2	TRBV6-5	TGTGCCAGCAGTTACGAAGAGGGGGCGGGCTATGGCTACACCTTC	CASSYEEGAGYGYTF
NA	TRBJ1-2	TRBV7-3	TGTGCCAGCAGCTTAACCCCGCTGGGTAACTATGGCTACACCTTC	CASSLTPLGNYGYTF
NA	TRBJ1-6	TRBV7-2	TGTGCCAGCATCGGGGACGGCGGGTCACCCCTCCACTTT	CASIGDGGSPLHF
TRBD1	TRBJ1-6	TRBV6-6	TGTGCCAGCAGTTACGGAAGGGGGCGGGGTTCACCCCTCCACTTT	CASSYGRGRGSPLHF
NA	TRBJ2-3	TRBV4-1	TGCGCCAGCAGCCAGGGGGCAAGTTTCAGGGATACGCAGTATTTT	CASSQGASFRDTQYF
TRBD2	TRBJ2-1	TRBV5-5	TGTGCCAGCAGCTTGGTACAGCGGGGCGGTGATGAGCAGTTCTTC	CASSLVQRGGDEQFF
NA	TRBJ1-1	TRBV5-1	TGCGCCAGCAGCCGGCTGGGGCAGAACACTGAAGCTTTCTTT	CASSRLGQNTEAFF
NA	TRBJ1-5	TRBV6-2/TRBV6-3	TGTGCCAGCAGCAGAGGTCAGCCCCAGCATTTT	CASSRGQPQHF
NA	TRBJ2-3	TRBV2	TGTGCCAGCAGTGGAACAGGTACCCACACAGATACGCAGTATTTT	CASSGTGTHTDTQYF
NA	TRBJ2-1	TRBV9	TGTGCCAGCAGCGTCCAGGGGACCTCCTACAATGAGCAGTTCTTC	CASSVQGTSYNEQFF
TRBD1	TRBJ1-1	TRBV7-3	TGTGCCAGCAGCTTCACAGGGGCAAACACTGAAGCTTTCTTT	CASSFTGANTEAFF
TRBD1	TRBJ1-4	TRBV15	TGTGCCACCAGCAGAGAGGGGACAGGGAAAGGAAAACTGTTTTTT	CATSREGTGKGKLFF
TRBD1	TRBJ1-1	TRBV12-3/TRBV12-4	TGTGCCAGCAGTTCATTCGGACAGGGAGAAGCTTTCTTT	CASSSFGQGEAFF
TRBD2	TRBJ2-1	TRBV2	TGTGCCACCAGAGGACTAGCGGGATACAATGAGCAGTTCTTC	CATRGLAGYNEQFF
NA	TRBJ1-2	TRBV7-2	TGTGCCAGCAGCTCCGACAGGCGAGCTAACTATGGCTACACCTTC	CASSSDRRANYGYTF
NA	TRBJ1-1	TRBV12-3/TRBV12-4	TGTGCCAGCAGGAGCGGACTAGGCACTGAAGCTTTCTTT	CASRSGLGTEAFF
TRBD1	TRBJ1-1	TRBV5-1	TGCGCCAGCAGCCCGGGGACAGGGTGGGTCTCTGAAGCTTTCTTT	CASSPGTGWVSEAFF
TRBD1	TRBJ1-6	TRBV2	TGTGCCAGCAGTTCAACAGGGGTAAATTCACCCCTCCACTTT	CASSSTGVNSPLHF
TRBD1	TRBJ1-6	TRBV28	TGTGCCAGCAGTTTCGGGACAGGGCGGACACCCCTCCACTTT	CASSFGTGRTPLHF
NA	TRBJ1-1	TRBV6-5	TGTGCCAGCACCTCCGAAAGGAACACTGAAGCTTTCTTT	CASTSERNTEAFF
TRBD1	TRBJ1-2	TRBV28	TGTGCCAGCAGTCCCGGAATCGGGACAGGCTATGGCTACACCTTC	CASSPGIGTGYGYTF
TRBD1	TRBJ1-6	TRBV2	TGTGCCAGCAGTGGGGACAGGGGGCTTAATTCACCCCTCCACTTT	CASSGDRGLNSPLHF
TRBD1	TRBJ1-2	TRBV9	TGTGCCAGCAGCGTAGTCCGGACAGGGGGGAAGGATGGCTACACCTTC	CASSVVRTGGKDGYTF
NA	TRBJ2-5	TRBV6-6	TGTGCCAGCAGTTACGGTCAGGACCAAGAGACCCAGTACTTC	CASSYGQDQETQYF
NA	TRBJ1-1	TRBV13	TGTGCCAGCTCCGGGGGGGGGAACACTGAAGCTTTCTTT	CASSGGGNTEAFF
TRBD1	TRBJ2-3	TRBV6-5	TGTGCCAGCAGGACGACAGGGTCATCGACCGATACGCAGTATTTT	CASRTTGSSTDTQYF
NA	TRBJ1-2	TRBV7-5	TGTGCCAGGTGTGGGGACATACGATCCGGGGGTGGCTACACCTTC	CARCGDIRSGGGYTF
NA	TRBJ1-1	TRBV7-9	TGTGCCAGCAGCTTTGGCACTGAAGCTTTCTTT	CASSFGTEAFF
NA	TRBJ2-6	TRBV4-3	TGCGCCAGCAGCCAAGACAGCTCTGGGGCCAACGTCCTGACTTTC	CASSQDSSGANVLTF
NA	TRBJ1-4	TRBV5-4	TGTGCCAGCAGCTTGGACCCCGGGAGTAATGAAAAACTGTTTTTT	CASSLDPGSNEKLFF
NA	TRBJ1-2	TRBV7-9	TGTGCCAGCAGCCCCTCGTCGGGTGGCTACACCTTC	CASSPSSGGYTF
NA	TRBJ2-7	TRBV11-2	TGTGCCAGCAGCTTCGGACAGTCCTACGAGCAGTACTTC	CASSFGQSYEQYF
TRBD1	TRBJ1-3	TRBV7-9	TGTGCCAGCAGCTTACCTAGTACAGGGGGAACTGGAAACACCATATATTTT	CASSLPSTGGTGNTIYF
TRBD2	TRBJ2-2	TRBV4-2	TGTGCCAGCAGCCAAGACCCAGGTGGGGGGGACACCGGGGAGCTGTTTTTT	CASSQDPGGGDTGELFF
NA	TRBJ2-7	TRBV12-3/TRBV12-4	TGTGCCAGCAGTTTTTTGGCCTACGAGCAGTACTTC	CASSFLAYEQYF
NA	TRBJ1-1	TRBV6-5	TGTGCCAGCAGTTACGGCAAGGAAGCTTTCTTT	CASSYGKEAFF
NA	TRBJ2-1	TRBV11-3	TGTGCCAGCAGCCAGGGGGGCTTGAATGAGCAGTTCTTC	CASSQGGLNEQFF
NA	TRBJ2-3	TRBV3-1/TRBV3-2	TGTGCCAGCAGCCAAGTAAATCAAGATACGCAGTATTTT	CASSQVNQDTQYF
TRBD1	TRBJ2-7	TRBV5-1	TGCGCCAGCAGCTTCCGGGACAGTACCTACGAGCAGTACTTC	CASSFRDSTYEQYF
TRBD1	TRBJ1-2	TRBV6-5	TGTGCCAGCAAAGGGACAGACTATGGCTACACCTTC	CASKGTDYGYTF
TRBD1	TRBJ1-2	TRBV19	TGTGCCAGTAGAATAACAGGGGGTAACTATGGCTACACCTTC	CASRITGGNYGYTF